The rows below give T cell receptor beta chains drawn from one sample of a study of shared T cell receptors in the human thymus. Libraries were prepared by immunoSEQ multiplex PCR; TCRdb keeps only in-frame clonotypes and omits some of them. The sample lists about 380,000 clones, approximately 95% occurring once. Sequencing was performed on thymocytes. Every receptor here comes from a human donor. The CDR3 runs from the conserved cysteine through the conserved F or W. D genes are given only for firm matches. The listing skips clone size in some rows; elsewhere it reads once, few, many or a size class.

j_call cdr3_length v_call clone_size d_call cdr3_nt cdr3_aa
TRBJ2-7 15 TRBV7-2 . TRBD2 TGTGCCAGCAGCCCGGGGACTAGGAGGGACTACGAGCAGTACTTC CASSPGTRRDYEQYF
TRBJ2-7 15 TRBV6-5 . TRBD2 TGTGCCAGCAGGACAGCCGGGACTAGCAGCTACGAGCAGTACTTC CASRTAGTSSYEQYF
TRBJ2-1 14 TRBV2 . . TGTGCCAGCAATAAGACTAGTTGCGCCGATGAGCAGTTCTTC CASNKTSCADEQFF
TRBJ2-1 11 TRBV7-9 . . TGTGCCAGCAGCTTAGTAGCGGAGCAGTTCTTC CASSLVAEQFF
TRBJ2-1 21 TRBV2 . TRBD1 TGTGCCAGCAGTGAAAAGGGGCAGCGCCCGCGGCGGGACAGGGGCTGCAATGAGCAGTTCTTC CASSEKGQRPRRDRGCNEQFF
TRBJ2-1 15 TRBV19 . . TGTGCCAGTAGTATAGTGACGGGAGAGGACAATGAGCAGTTCTTC CASSIVTGEDNEQFF
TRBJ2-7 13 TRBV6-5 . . TGTGCCAGCAGTTACGAGGGGTCTAGAGAGCAGTACTTC CASSYEGSREQYF
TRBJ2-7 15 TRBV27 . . TGTGCCAGCAGTTTGGGTGCGCCGAGCTCCTACGAGCAGTACTTC CASSLGAPSSYEQYF
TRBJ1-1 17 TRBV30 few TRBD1 TGTGCCTGGAGTTCCTGGACAGGTGGTGACTTGAACACTGAAGCTTTCTTT CAWSSWTGGDLNTEAFF
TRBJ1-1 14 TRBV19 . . TGTGCCAGTATGGGGGCGGGAATGAACACTGAAGCTTTCTTT CASMGAGMNTEAFF
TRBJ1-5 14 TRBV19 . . TGTGCCAGTAGTCCCCGGGGTATGGAGCAGCCCCAGCATTTT CASSPRGMEQPQHF
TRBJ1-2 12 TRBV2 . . TGTGCCAGCAGTGGTAGGGTGCTTGGCTACACCTTC CASSGRVLGYTF
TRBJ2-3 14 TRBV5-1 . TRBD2 TGCGCCAGCAGCTTGATGGGAGGGTGCGATACGCAGTATTTT CASSLMGGCDTQYF
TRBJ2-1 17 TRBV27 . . TGTGCCAGCAGTTCGCAGGGGGAGGTGACGACCTACAATGAGCAGTTCTTC CASSSQGEVTTYNEQFF
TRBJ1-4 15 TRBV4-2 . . TGTGCCAGCAGCTTGGCAACCCGGGGGGAGGAAAAACTGTTTTTT CASSLATRGEEKLFF
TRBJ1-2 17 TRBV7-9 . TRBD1 TGTGCCAGCAGCAACCGGGACAGGGAGTGGACTAACTATGGCTACACCTTC CASSNRDREWTNYGYTF
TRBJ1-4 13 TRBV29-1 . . TGCAGCGTTGAAGTCAAATGGTTTGGAAAACTGTTTTTT CSVEVKWFGKLFF
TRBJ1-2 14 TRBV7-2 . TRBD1 TGTGCCAGCAGCACCATCCGGGACAGCTATGGCTACACCTTC CASSTIRDSYGYTF
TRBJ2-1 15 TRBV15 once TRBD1 TGTGCCACCAGCGGACCCGGGACAGGTGACAATGAGCAGTTCTTC CATSGPGTGDNEQFF
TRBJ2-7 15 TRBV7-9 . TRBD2 TGTGCCAGCACCCCGACCACCGGGAGGGCCCACGAGCAGTACTTC CASTPTTGRAHEQYF
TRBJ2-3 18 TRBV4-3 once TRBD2 TGCGCCAGCAGCCAAGAGAGGGACTATCGGGGGTTGACAGATACGCAGTATTTT CASSQERDYRGLTDTQYF
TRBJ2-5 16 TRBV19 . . TGTGCCAGTAGTATGAGCTCGAGGTCCCCGCAAGAGACCCAGTACTTC CASSMSSRSPQETQYF
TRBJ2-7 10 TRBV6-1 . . TGTGCCACCAAATCCTACGAGCAGTACTTC CATKSYEQYF
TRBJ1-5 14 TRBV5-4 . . TGTGCCAGCAGCTTGGGACCCTTGGATCAGCCCCAGCATTTT CASSLGPLDQPQHF
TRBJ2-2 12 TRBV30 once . TGTGCCTGGAGTGACGGATCCGGGGAGCTGTTTTTT CAWSDGSGELFF
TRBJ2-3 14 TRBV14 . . TGTGCCAGCAGCCCGCCGGTGCCGACAGATACGCAGTATTTT CASSPPVPTDTQYF
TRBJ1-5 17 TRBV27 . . TGTGCCAGCAGTGTCGCATTGGGGGGCAATAGCAATCAGCCCCAGCATTTT CASSVALGGNSNQPQHF
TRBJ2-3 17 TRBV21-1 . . TGTGCCAGCAGCAATGAGACTAGCGGGGAACGCACAGATACGCAGTATTTT CASSNETSGERTDTQYF
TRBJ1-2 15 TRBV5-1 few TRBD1 TGCGCCAGCAGCTTGCTGCAGGGGGTAAACTATGGCTACACCTTC CASSLLQGVNYGYTF
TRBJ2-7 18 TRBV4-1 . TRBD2 TGCGCCAGCACCCCGGGGGGAGGCGGGCCGCCGAGCTCCTACGAGCAGTACTTC CASTPGGGGPPSSYEQYF
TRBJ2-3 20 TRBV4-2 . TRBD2 TGTGCCAGCAGCCAAGACTTACTAGCGGGAGGGCCGGTAAATCCCGATACGCAGTATTTT CASSQDLLAGGPVNPDTQYF
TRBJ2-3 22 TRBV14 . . TGTGCCAGCAGCCAAGACCAGCCGTCTCGGGAGCGGTTGAAAGGAATCACAGATACGCAGTATTTT CASSQDQPSRERLKGITDTQYF
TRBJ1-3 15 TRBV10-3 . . TGTGCCATCACGTTACGGACCTCCTCTGGAAACACCATATATTTT CAITLRTSSGNTIYF
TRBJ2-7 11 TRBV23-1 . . TGCGCCAGCTCAGGCTGGGACGAGCAGTACTTC CASSGWDEQYF
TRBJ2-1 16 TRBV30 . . TGTGCCTGGAGTGTACGGACCCGCGACGGTTACAATGAGCAGTTCTTC CAWSVRTRDGYNEQFF
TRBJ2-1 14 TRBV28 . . TGTGCCAGCAGTTTCCGGTACTCCTACAATGAGCAGTTCTTC CASSFRYSYNEQFF
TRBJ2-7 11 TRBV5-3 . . TGTGCCAGAAGCAGCCCGTACGAGCAGTACTTC CARSSPYEQYF
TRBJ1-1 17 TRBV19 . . TGTGCCAGTAGTATAGGAGGATACCCTCACTTGAACACTGAAGCTTTCTTT CASSIGGYPHLNTEAFF
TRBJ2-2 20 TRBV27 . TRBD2 TGTGCCAGCAGTTTATCGTCCGGCTCGAATAGCGGGTGGGACACCGGGGAGCTGTTTTTT CASSLSSGSNSGWDTGELFF
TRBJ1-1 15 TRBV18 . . TGTGCCAGCTCACCTGATCCGGGGACGAACACTGAAGCTTTCTTT CASSPDPGTNTEAFF
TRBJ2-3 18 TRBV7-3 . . TGTGCCAGCAGCTTAAACCCTGGACCCTTGGGTGGCCCAGATACGCAGTATTTT CASSLNPGPLGGPDTQYF
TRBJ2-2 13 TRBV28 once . TGTGCCAGCAGTCTACAGGGCACCGGGGAGCTGTTTTTT CASSLQGTGELFF
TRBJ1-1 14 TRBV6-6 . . TGTGCCAGCAGTGGGGGAGTGAAAAACACTGAAGCTTTCTTT CASSGGVKNTEAFF
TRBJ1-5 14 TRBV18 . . TGTGCCAGCTCACCGCGGGACGGGAATCAGCCCCAGCATTTT CASSPRDGNQPQHF
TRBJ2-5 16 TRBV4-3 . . TGCGCCAGCACCTCAACCCCCGGGGAAGGTAGAGAGACCCAGTACTTC CASTSTPGEGRETQYF
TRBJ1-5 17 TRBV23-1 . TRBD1 TGCGCCAGCAGTCAAGGGACAGGGCATTTACCCAATCAGCCCCAGCATTTT CASSQGTGHLPNQPQHF
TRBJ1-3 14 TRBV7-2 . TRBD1 TGTGCCAGCAGCCACCGGGACAGGGGGTTCTACAGGGATTTT CASSHRDRGFYRDF
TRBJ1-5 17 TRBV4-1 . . TGCGCCAGCAGCCAACTTCATGGGACACCAAGCAATCAGCCCCAGCATTTT CASSQLHGTPSNQPQHF
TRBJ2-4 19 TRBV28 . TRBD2 TGTGCCAGCAGCCCACAGCGGACTAGCGGGCGACTAGCCAAAAACATTCAGTACTTC CASSPQRTSGRLAKNIQYF
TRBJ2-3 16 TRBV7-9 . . TGTGCCAGCAGCTTAAACCTTCACATGGGCAGCGATACGCAGTATTTT CASSLNLHMGSDTQYF
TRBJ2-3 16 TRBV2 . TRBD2 TGTGCCAGCAGTGAAGCGCTAGCGGGTAGCACAGATACGCAGTATTTT CASSEALAGSTDTQYF
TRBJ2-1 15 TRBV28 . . TGTGCCAGCAGTTTATGGGAGACAGCGCGGCATGAGCAGTTCTTC CASSLWETARHEQFF
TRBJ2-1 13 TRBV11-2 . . TGTGCCAGCAGCCTCGGGGGCCTCGGAGGGCAGTTCTTC CASSLGGLGGQFF
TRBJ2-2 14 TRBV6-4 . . TGTGCCAGCAGTGGTGAGGGTGCCACCGGGGAGCTGTTTTTT CASSGEGATGELFF
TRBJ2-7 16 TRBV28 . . TGTGCCAGCAGTTTATTTCAACGGGCAGGGCCCTACGAGCAGTACTTC CASSLFQRAGPYEQYF
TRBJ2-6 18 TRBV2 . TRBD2 TGTGCCAGCACACATCGCCTAGCGGGAACATGGGGGGCCAACGTCCTGACTTTC CASTHRLAGTWGANVLTF
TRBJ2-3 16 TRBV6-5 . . TGTGCCAGCAGTTACGGGCACAGGCGCCGCACAGATACGCAGTATTTT CASSYGHRRRTDTQYF
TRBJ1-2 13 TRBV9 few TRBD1 TGTGCCAGCAGCGTATCGGGACAGGCCGGCTACACCTTC CASSVSGQAGYTF